The 2 T cell receptor beta chains in this list originate from one sample, sequenced in a study of neurological immune-mediated disorders. TCRdb analysed the 5' RACE reads with MiXCR anew, one entry per CDR3 protein. The data show about 25,000 distinct CDR3 sequences, with under 8.5% seen just once and 4.5% to 5% held by the top ten. The sequencing input was PBMCs. These receptors all stem from a woman in her 40s in good health.

Many counts were recorded for this clonotype. V is TRBV5-1 and J is TRBJ2-1; D is perhaps TRBD1 (5 bases). This CDR3 region has 16 residues. In germline, CDR1 is SGHRS, CDR2 YFSETQ. Trimming took 0 bases from V and 8 from J, leaving 18 bases between them. The CDR3 DNA reads TGCGCCAGCAGCTTGGGTCTGGCAGGGATAGGAGATGAGCAGTTCTTC. Encoded protein: CASSLGLAGIGDEQFF.

This clonotype was seen repeatedly, ten times or more. The chain employs TRBV19 and TRBJ1-6; 10 positions agree with TRBD1. The CDR3 sequence is 15 residues long. Germline-derived CDR1 and CDR2 are LNHDA and SQIVND (reference sequence). V shed 5 bases, J shed 6 bases, and the junction held 4 bases outside the gene matches. In DNA form, the CDR3 reads TGTGCCAGTAGTCCCCGGGACAGGGGTAATTCACCCCTCCACTTT. Translated: CASSPRDRGNSPLHF. The variable domain in full, completed from reference TRBV19 and TRBJ1-6, reads DGGITQSPKYLFRKEGQNVTLSCEQNLNHDAMYWYRQDPGQGLRLIYYSQIVNDFQKGDIAEGYSVSREKKESFPLTVTSAQKNPTAFYLCASSPRDRGNSPLHFGNGTRLTVT.